This T cell receptor (beta chain) derives from a study of spatial heterogeneity in lung cancer. Via MiXCR, TCRdb re-called the 5' RACE reads, giving one row per CDR3 protein. In the table there are about 21,000 distinct CDR3 sequences, 4.6% of which are singletons. The time point is: sample taken at primary tumor resection. The donor group consisted of roughly 76 patients who had untreated, early-stage non-small cell lung cancer. V was pared by 8 bases and J by 4 bases, with 12 bases between. The CDR3 totals 13 residues. The genes are TRBV12-3 or TRBV12-4 and TRBJ2-1; the D call may be TRBD1 or TRBD2 (5 bases each). The TCR originated in a male donor with early-stage non-small cell lung cancer. The sequencing used PBMCs, collected at surgery. This chain's CDR3 is CASQTGAYNEQFF. DNA for the CDR3: TGTGCCAGCCAAACCGGGGCGTACAATGAGCAGTTCTTC.